The 12 T cell receptor beta chains presented below share a single source sample, sequenced in a study of PD-L1 blockade in urothelial cancer. The assay was immunoSEQ multiplex PCR, and TCRdb's table has in-frame clones only and misses some. The repertoire holds about 80,000 clones, with roughly 90% as singletons. The sequenced sample was PBMCs, obtained around atezolizumab (anti-PD-L1) treatment. The receptors derive from a woman between 65 and 79 years old with urothelial cancer.

V gene TRBV7-2 combines with J gene TRBJ2-2, with 8 bases that match TRBD2. Trimming cost V 1 base and J 0 bases; bases outside gene matches: 1. In germline, CDR1 is SGHTA, CDR2 FQGNSA. This CDR3 contains 16 residues. The CDR3 nucleotides read TGTGCCAGCAGCTTAGGCGGGGGGACGAACACCGGGGAGCTGTTTTTT. This codes for CASSLGGGTNTGELFF.

The chain employs TRBV27 and TRBJ1-5; no firm D call. Per germline, CDR1 MNHEY and CDR2 SMNVEV (reference sequence). The V and J ends lost 7 bases and 6 bases respectively, with 13 bases between them. The CDR3 is made up of 13 amino acids. The CDR3 DNA reads TGTGCCAGCACAAGGGCTGCGGGTCAGCCCCAGCATTTT. Translated: CASTRAAGQPQHF.

V is TRBV19 and J is TRBJ2-5; D is ambiguous. This CDR3 is 14 amino acids long. V was trimmed by 1 base and J by 5 bases, leaving 11 bases between them. Germline V lookup: CDR1 LNHDA, CDR2 SQIVND (reference sequence). Written as DNA, the CDR3 is TGTGCCAGTAGTATAGTCGGAGACTCGGAGACCCAGTACTTC. Translation gives CASSIVGDSETQYF.

The chain joins TRBV5-8 to TRBJ2-2; a possible D gene is TRBD1 (6 bases). Germline CDR1 SGHTS, CDR2 YDEGEE. The V and J ends lost 2 bases and 3 bases respectively, with 14 bases between them. CDR3 size: 16 residues. CDR3 residues: CASSFDLQGYTGELFF. DNA for the CDR3: TGTGCCAGCAGCTTCGACCTACAGGGCTACACCGGGGAGCTGTTTTTT.

This chain joins TRBV5-1 and TRBJ2-1; 8 positions match TRBD2. The CDR3 is 18 residues long. CDR1 and CDR2 (germline): SGHRS, YFSETQ. Trimming cost V 0 bases and J 0 bases; bases outside gene matches: 8. DNA for the CDR3: TGCGCCAGCAGCTTGGGACTAGCGAGCCTCAGCTCCTACAATGAGCAGTTCTTC. This gives the protein CASSLGLASLSSYNEQFF.

This chain links TRBV11-2 with TRBJ2-1; possible D gene TRBD1, 6 bases. V shed 1 base and J shed 3 bases, with 16 bases lying between them. Per the germline V gene, CDR1 is SGHAT and CDR2 is FQNNGV. The CDR3 covers 17 residues. The CDR3 loop reads CASSLVRTAFLYNEQFF. The CDR3 coding sequence is TGTGCCAGCAGCTTAGTTAGGACAGCTTTCCTCTACAATGAGCAGTTCTTC.

V gene TRBV2 combines with J gene TRBJ2-3; D remains ambiguous. V dropped 6 bases and J dropped 4 bases, with 5 bases sitting between them. The CDR3 spans 11 residues. CDR1 is SNHLY, CDR2 FYNNEI, per germline. CDR3 bases: TGTGCCAGCAGCCCGTCAGATACGCAGTATTTT. Protein product: CASSPSDTQYF. The variable domain in full, completed from reference TRBV2 and TRBJ2-3, reads EPEVTQTPSHQVTQMGQEVILRCVPISNHLYFYWYRQILGQKVEFLVSFYNNEISEKSEIFDDQFSVERPDGSNFTLKIRSTKLEDSAMYFCASSPSDTQYFGPGTRLTVL.

The rearrangement links TRBV7-9 to TRBJ2-7; 11 bases map to TRBD1. This CDR3 is built from 13 residues. Germline CDR1 reads SEHNR; CDR2 reads FQNEAQ (reference sequence). The ends lost 6 bases at V and 6 bases at J; junction bases unmatched: 4. In DNA, the CDR3 is TGTGCCAGCAGTTGGACAGGGGGCTCCGAGCAGTACTTC. Translated: CASSWTGGSEQYF.

The rearrangement joins TRBV4-1 to TRBJ2-2; D may be TRBD1 (5 bases). This CDR3 contains 15 residues. In germline, CDR1 is MGHRA, CDR2 YSYEKL. V lost 1 base to trimming and J lost 1 base, with 7 bases between them. CDR3: CASSQGTKNTGELFF. The CDR3 region has the DNA TGCGCCAGCAGCCAAGGGACAAAGAACACCGGGGAGCTGTTTTTT.

The J gene is TRBJ2-2, the V gene TRBV14; 7 nucleotides match TRBD2. V lost 3 bases, J lost 3 bases, and 10 bases stayed unmatched. From germline, CDR1 is SGHDN and CDR2 FVKESK. There are 17 residues in the CDR3. CDR3 bases: TGTGCCAGCAGCCAGGGACCTAGCGGTACGTACACCGGGGAGCTGTTTTTT. It translates to CASSQGPSGTYTGELFF. Looking up the rest from reference TRBV14 and TRBJ2-2 gives the full variable domain: EAGVTQFPSHSVIEKGQTVTLRCDPISGHDNLYWYRRVMGKEIKFLLHFVKESKQDESGMPNNRFLAERTGGTYSTLKVQPAELEDSGVYFCASSQGPSGTYTGELFFGEGSRLTVL.

This clone came up once. J is TRBJ2-3 and V is TRBV18, with 10 bases lining up with TRBD2. CDR1 and CDR2 (germline): KGHSH, LQKENI. The CDR3 runs 16 residues. With V trimmed by 4 bases and J by 2 bases, 6 bases remained unmatched. This chain's CDR3 is CASSLRGLATTDTQYF. The CDR3 DNA reads TGTGCCAGCTCACTCCGGGGACTAGCGACCACAGATACGCAGTATTTT.

The gene calls are TRBV5-6 and TRBJ2-1; 8 nucleotides align to TRBD1. Germline CDR1 SGHDT, CDR2 YYEEEE. CDR3 length: 15 residues. V lost 1 base, J lost 7 bases, and 7 bases stayed unmatched. For the CDR3, the DNA is TGTGCCAGCAGCTTGCTTGGACAGGGTTTGAATGAGCAGTTCTTC. Residues: CASSLLGQGLNEQFF.